This TCR beta chain was captured in a study of T cell responses to AZD1222 COVID-19 vaccine. Study-level results: The sample set comprised mostly white British donors with more females, and clonal diversity was possibly underestimated. An increase in Spike-specific TCR breadth and depth was observed after two AZD1222 doses.

V shed 2 bases, J shed 6 bases, and the junction held 7 bases outside the gene matches. There are 15 residues in the CDR3. Germline V gene sequence: CDR1 SGHRS, CDR2 YFSETQ. For this clone: What it binds is not known.

Sequencing used immunoSEQ multiplex PCR; TCRdb keeps in-frame clones, though not all of them. The table records more than 90,000 clones, 70% to 85% of them present only once. Sequencing used peripheral blood, obtained 28 days after the second AZD1222 dose. The clonotype comes from an adult who received the AZD1222 COVID-19 vaccine. This chain links TRBV5-1 with TRBJ2-2, with TRBD1 matching over 7 bases. As DNA, the CDR3 is TGCGCCAGCAGCTTATTGACAGGGATGGCCGGGGAGCTGTTTTTT. The encoded protein is CASSLLTGMAGELFF.